The present T cell receptor beta chain was sequenced within a study of cytomegalovirus exposure and HLA in healthy donors. Overall study context: Unique TCR beta sequences numbering some 120 million came from around 180 million T cells in an earlier analysis.

Germline loops: CDR1 SSHAT, CDR2 FNYEAQ (reference sequence). Trimming removed 5 bases at V and 5 bases at J, with 9 bases between. This CDR3 is 12 amino acids long. PCR was performed using 60 Vbeta and 13 Jbeta primers. As processed by the authors: Unique TCR beta chains numbered around 80 million in a later analysis, with roughly 11 million shared. Assay: immunoSEQ multiplex PCR; the TCRdb copy retains only in-frame clones and omits some. From that table come the V and J calls and clone size; the DNA was used to work out D and trimming. The sample consists of around 20,000 clones, roughly 80% of them appearing once. Broader study findings: A few chains tied to CMV proved CMV antigen-specific in vitro. A later analysis linked a missense DCLRE1C variant to TCR beta V- and J-gene trimming.

A word on this clone: Its antigen is still unknown.

Source material: PBMCs. The receptor was isolated from a human donor in good health. This chain uses TRBV7-7 with TRBJ2-5; D is perhaps TRBD1 (5 bases). The CDR3 region is CASSQGGETQYF. The DNA of the CDR3 is TGTGCCAGCAGCCAGGGTGGGGAGACCCAGTACTTC. The full variable domain, with the rest looked up from reference TRBV7-7 and TRBJ2-5, is GAGVSQSPRYKVTKRGQDVTLRCDPISSHATLYWYQQALGQGPEFLTYFNYEAQPDKSGLPSDRFSAERPEGSISTLTIQRTEQRDSAMYRCASSQGGETQYFGPGTRLLVL.